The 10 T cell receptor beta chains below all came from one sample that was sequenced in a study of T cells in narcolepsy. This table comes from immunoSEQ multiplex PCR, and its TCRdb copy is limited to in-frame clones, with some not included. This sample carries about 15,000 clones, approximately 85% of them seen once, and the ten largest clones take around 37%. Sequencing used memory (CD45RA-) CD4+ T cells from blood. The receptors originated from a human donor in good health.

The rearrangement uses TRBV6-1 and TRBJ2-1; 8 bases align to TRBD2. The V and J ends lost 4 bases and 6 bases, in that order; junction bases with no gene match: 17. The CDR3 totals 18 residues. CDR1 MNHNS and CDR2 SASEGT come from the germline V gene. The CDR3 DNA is TGTGCCAGCAGTGGGGTATTGGGGGCGGGAGGAGTTAGCAATGAGCAGTTCTTC. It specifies CASSGVLGAGGVSNEQFF.

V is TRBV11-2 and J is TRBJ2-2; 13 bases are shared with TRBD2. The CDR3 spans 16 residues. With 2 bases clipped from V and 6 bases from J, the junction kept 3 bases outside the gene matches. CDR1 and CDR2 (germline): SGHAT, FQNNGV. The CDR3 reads CASSLWGLAGPGELFF. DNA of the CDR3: TGTGCCAGCAGCTTATGGGGACTAGCGGGACCCGGGGAGCTGTTTTTT.

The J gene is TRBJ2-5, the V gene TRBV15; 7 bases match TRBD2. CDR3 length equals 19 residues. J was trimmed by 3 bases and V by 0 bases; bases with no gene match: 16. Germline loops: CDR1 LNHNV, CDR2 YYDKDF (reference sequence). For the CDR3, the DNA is TGTGCCACCAGCAGAGATTACCCCCAACTAACTAGCGCAAAAGAGACCCAGTACTTC. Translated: CATSRDYPQLTSAKETQYF.

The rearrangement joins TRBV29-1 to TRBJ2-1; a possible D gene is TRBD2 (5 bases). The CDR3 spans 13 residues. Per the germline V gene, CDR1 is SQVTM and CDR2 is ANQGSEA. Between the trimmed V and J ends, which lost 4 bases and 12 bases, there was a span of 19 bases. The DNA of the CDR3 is TGCAGCGTTGGTACCCAGGTCGGGATTACGCAGTTCTTC. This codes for CSVGTQVGITQFF.

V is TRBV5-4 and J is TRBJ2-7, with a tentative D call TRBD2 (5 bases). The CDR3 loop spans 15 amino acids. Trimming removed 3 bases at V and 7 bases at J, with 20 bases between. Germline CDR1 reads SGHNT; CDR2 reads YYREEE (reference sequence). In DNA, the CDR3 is TGTGCCAGCAGCTCCGGGGAGCGGATACACAAAGAGCAGTACTTC. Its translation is CASSSGERIHKEQYF.

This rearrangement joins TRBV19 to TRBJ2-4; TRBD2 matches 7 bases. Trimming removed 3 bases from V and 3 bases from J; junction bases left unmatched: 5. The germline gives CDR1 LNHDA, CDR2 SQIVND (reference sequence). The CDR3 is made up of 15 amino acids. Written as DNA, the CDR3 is TGTGCCAGTAGTATGAGCGGGAAGAGCAAAAACATTCAGTACTTC. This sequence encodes CASSMSGKSKNIQYF.

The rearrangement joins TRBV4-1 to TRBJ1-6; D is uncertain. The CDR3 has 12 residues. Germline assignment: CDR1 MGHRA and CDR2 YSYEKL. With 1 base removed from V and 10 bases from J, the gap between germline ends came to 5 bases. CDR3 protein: CASSQGSSPLHF. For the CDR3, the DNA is TGCGCCAGCAGCCAAGGTTCCTCACCCCTCCACTTT.

DNA for the CDR3: TGTGCCAGCAGGCCTCTAGCGGGAGATCAGCAGTACTTC. Residues: CASRPLAGDQQYF. This chain links TRBV6-1 with TRBJ2-7, with 10 positions matching TRBD2. The CDR3 runs 13 residues. CDR1 MNHNS and CDR2 SASEGT come from the germline V gene. Trimming at V came to 6 bases and at J to 8 bases, leaving 7 bases not matched to a gene.

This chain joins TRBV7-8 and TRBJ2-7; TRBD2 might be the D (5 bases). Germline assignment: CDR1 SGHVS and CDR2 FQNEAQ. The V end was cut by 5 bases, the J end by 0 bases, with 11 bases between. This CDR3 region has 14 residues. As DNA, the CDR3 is TGTGCCAGCAGCCAGAAGGAGGTCTCCTACGAGCAGTACTTC. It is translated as CASSQKEVSYEQYF.

For the CDR3, the DNA is TGTGCCAGCAGGGGGAGAGGACTAGCGGCTAGCACAGATACGCAGTATTTT. Translated, it gives CASRGRGLAASTDTQYF. The chain employs TRBV7-2 and TRBJ2-3, with TRBD2 matching 10 bases. Germline values: CDR1 SGHTA, CDR2 FQGNSA. Trimming took 6 bases from V and 0 from J; bases not matched to a gene: 9. This CDR3 has 17 residues. Supplemented by reference TRBV7-2 and TRBJ2-3, the full variable domain reads GAGVSQSPSNKVTEKGKDVELRCDPISGHTALYWYRQSLGQGLEFLIYFQGNSAPDKSGLPSDRFSAERTGGSVSTLTIQRTQQEDSAVYLCASRGRGLAASTDTQYFGPGTRLTVL.